The 20 T cell receptor beta chains below come from one sample, sequenced in a study of blood T cell repertoires in COVID-19. Repertoires were generated with immunoSEQ multiplex PCR, while TCRdb's copy carries only in-frame clones and drops some. The sample has about 42,000 clones, under 80% seen once. The sequenced sample was peripheral blood. The receptors were gathered from a man aged 80 or over with acute or convalescent COVID-19.

The chain is built from TRBV7-3 and TRBJ2-7; 9 bases match TRBD1. Germline V gene data show CDR1 as SGHTA and CDR2 as FQGTGA. J lost 5 bases, V lost 6 bases, and 11 bases had no gene match. The CDR3 totals 15 residues. This CDR3 reads CASSSGQGRFHEQYF. The CDR3 DNA is TGTGCCAGCAGTTCAGGACAGGGGAGGTTTCACGAGCAGTACTTC.

The chain recombines TRBV25-1 with TRBJ2-5, with 13 positions matching TRBD2. The germline gives CDR1 MGHDK, CDR2 SYGVNS. Trimming removed 6 bases from V and 3 bases from J; junction bases left unmatched: 10. CDR3 size: 17 residues. The CDR3 coding sequence is TGTGCCAGCAGCAGTCCTTCTGGACTAGCGGGGGAAGAGACCCAGTACTTC. This sequence encodes CASSSPSGLAGEETQYF.

The rearrangement links TRBV2 to TRBJ1-2; 11 bases match TRBD1. The ends lost 7 bases at V and 8 bases at J; junction bases unmatched: 15. Germline CDR1 SNHLY, CDR2 FYNNEI. The CDR3 extends over 16 amino acids. The chain's CDR3 is CASTDPRDRGKEGYTF. For the CDR3, the DNA is TGTGCCAGCACCGATCCCCGGGACAGGGGGAAGGAAGGCTACACCTTC.

The chain combines TRBV18 with TRBJ2-2; D ambiguous. The CDR3 contains 14 residues. The germline V and J ends were trimmed by 3 bases and 0 bases, with 5 bases remaining between them. The germline V gene has CDR1 KGHSH and CDR2 LQKENI. The CDR3 spells CASSPFPNTGELFF. CDR3 DNA sequence: TGTGCCAGCTCACCCTTTCCGAACACCGGGGAGCTGTTTTTT.

Only a few counts were recorded for this clone. The rearrangement uses TRBV5-1 and TRBJ1-4, with a possible D match to TRBD1 (5 bases). Trimming cost V 3 bases and J 5 bases, with 14 bases left between them. The CDR3 spans 15 residues. Germline-derived CDR1 and CDR2 are SGHRS and YFSETQ. The CDR3 here is CASSSAGIVNEKLFF. In DNA form, the CDR3 reads TGCGCCAGCAGCTCTGCAGGGATAGTCAATGAAAAACTGTTTTTT.

V gene TRBV9 combines with J gene TRBJ2-3; TRBD2 agrees at 10 bases. The CDR3 extends over 15 amino acids. Unmatched junction bases numbered 1, after V lost 3 bases and J lost 0 bases. Germline V gives CDR1 SGDLS, CDR2 YYNGEE. The CDR3 sequence: CASSGLAGSTDTQYF. CDR3 bases: TGTGCCAGCAGCGGACTAGCGGGTAGCACAGATACGCAGTATTTT. Variable domain in full (rest from reference TRBV9 and TRBJ2-3): DSGVTQTPKHLITATGQRVTLRCSPRSGDLSVYWYQQSLDQGLQFLIQYYNGEERAKGNILERFSAQQFPDLHSELNLSSLELGDSALYFCASSGLAGSTDTQYFGPGTRLTVL.

This clone was detected only a few times. The CDR3 DNA is TGTGCCAGCAGTGAAGCTGGGACTAGCACAGATACGCAGTATTTT. Its protein product is CASSEAGTSTDTQYF. The chain recombines TRBV6-1 with TRBJ2-3; D is possibly TRBD2 (6 bases). CDR3 length: 15 residues. Germline CDR1 MNHNS, CDR2 SASEGT. V lost 0 bases and J 0 bases, leaving 7 bases between the germline ends.

This clone has only a few counts. The chain combines TRBV6-5 with TRBJ2-3; 9 bases map to TRBD1. The V gene's germline CDR1 is MNHEY and CDR2 SVGAGI. The junction had 5 bases not matched to a gene; V was cut back by 2 bases and J by 5 bases. CDR3 size: 15 residues. The CDR3 DNA sequence: TGTGCCAGCAGTTACGGGACAGGGTTTGGAGATACGCAGTATTTT. Its translation: CASSYGTGFGDTQYF.

A single count supports this clone. The chain is built from TRBV15 and TRBJ2-5; no firm D call. Trimming shortened V by 3 bases and J by 6 bases, and 8 bases separated the two germline ends. The CDR3 consists of 12 residues. Per germline, CDR1 LNHNV and CDR2 YYDKDF (reference sequence). This CDR3 reads CATSSTGQTQYF. The CDR3 bases are TGTGCCACCAGCAGTACTGGGCAGACCCAGTACTTC.

The genes are TRBV10-1 and TRBJ1-5; D is possibly TRBD1 (5 bases). V was trimmed by 4 bases and J by 6 bases, leaving 10 bases between them. The CDR3 has 13 amino acids. Germline loops: CDR1 WNHNN, CDR2 SYGVQD (reference sequence). As DNA, the CDR3 is TGCGCCAGCAGTGCAGGGTACAGTCAGCCCCAGCATTTT. Protein product: CASSAGYSQPQHF.

The rearrangement uses TRBV5-1 and TRBJ1-1; 7 bases align to TRBD1. CDR3 length: 14 residues. Per germline, CDR1 SGHRS and CDR2 YFSETQ. V gave up 2 bases and J gave up 5 bases; unmatched junction bases: 6. CDR3 loop: CASSLTGEGTEAFF. The CDR3 DNA is TGCGCCAGCAGCTTAACAGGGGAAGGTACTGAAGCTTTCTTT. Using reference TRBV5-1 and TRBJ1-1 for the parts outside the CDR3, the full variable domain is KAGVTQTPRYLIKTRGQQVTLSCSPISGHRSVSWYQQTPGQGLQFLFEYFSETQRNKGNFPGRFSGRQFSNSRSEMNVSTLELGDSALYLCASSLTGEGTEAFFGQGTRLTVV.

The chain recombines TRBV5-1 with TRBJ2-5, with 7 nucleotides matching TRBD1. The V segment lost 4 bases and the J segment 5 bases; nucleotides outside the gene matches: 20. CDR3 length: 18 residues. Germline lookup yields CDR1 SGHRS and CDR2 YFSETQ. As DNA, the CDR3 is TGCGCCAGCAGCCATGGCTCGGACTCGACAGGGCCTGGGGAGACCCAGTACTTC. Encoded protein: CASSHGSDSTGPGETQYF.

This clone was counted between two and nine times. CDR3 sequence (DNA): TGTGCCAGCTCACTACTCGGGACCTACGAGCAGTACTTC. Its protein product is CASSLLGTYEQYF. The chain is built from TRBV18 and TRBJ2-7, with a tentative D call TRBD2 (5 bases). Germline CDR1 is KGHSH and CDR2 is LQKENI. The V and J ends lost 4 bases and 2 bases respectively, with 9 bases between them. The CDR3 loop spans 13 amino acids.

The chain joins TRBV14 to TRBJ1-2, with D perhaps matching TRBD1 (5 bases). Germline lookup yields CDR1 SGHDN and CDR2 FVKESK. The CDR3 is made up of 13 amino acids. Trimming cost V 4 bases and J 7 bases, with 13 bases left between them. CDR3 loop: CASSLSDSVGYTF. In DNA, the CDR3 is TGTGCCAGCAGCCTTTCAGACAGCGTTGGCTACACCTTC.

V gene TRBV6-5 combines with J gene TRBJ2-7; 9 bases are shared with TRBD2. V lost 4 bases, J lost 0 bases, and 7 bases stayed unmatched. Per the germline V gene, CDR1 is MNHEY and CDR2 is SVGAGI. This CDR3 has 16 amino acids. CDR3 loop: CASSSPAGGSSYEQYF. CDR3 in DNA: TGTGCCAGCAGTTCCCCTGCGGGGGGGAGCTCCTACGAGCAGTACTTC.

This clone turned up a few times. The J gene is TRBJ2-2, the V gene TRBV3-1 (or the pseudogene TRBV3-2); 12 bases agree with TRBD2. This CDR3 has 16 amino acids. Germline V lookup: CDR1 LGHDT, CDR2 YNNKEL (reference sequence). Trimming cost V 4 bases and J 4 bases; bases outside gene matches: 4. The CDR3 DNA reads as TGTGCCAGCAGCCCCGCTAGCGGGGGGGCCACCGGGGAGCTGTTTTTT. Amino acid sequence: CASSPASGGATGELFF.

In its sample, this clone was seen once. In DNA form, the CDR3 reads TGTGCCTGGAGTGTACTTACAGGGCGCAATCAGCCCCAGCATTTT. Translated: CAWSVLTGRNQPQHF. This chain joins TRBV30 and TRBJ1-5; D is perhaps TRBD1 (6 bases). Germline CDR1 is GTSNPN and CDR2 is SVGIG (reference sequence). Trimming stripped 0 bases from V and 2 bases from J, with 11 bases between. The CDR3 contains 15 residues.

The chain employs TRBV7-9 and TRBJ2-1; 7 bases map to TRBD1. The V and J ends lost 1 base and 7 bases, in that order; junction bases with no gene match: 4. The V gene's germline CDR1 is SEHNR and CDR2 FQNEAQ (reference sequence). CDR3 length equals 14 residues. CDR3 region: CASSLDRQGNEQFF. The CDR3 DNA follows: TGTGCCAGCAGCTTAGACCGACAGGGTAATGAGCAGTTCTTC. Based on the CDR3 plus reference TRBV7-9 and TRBJ2-1, the full variable domain is DTGVSQNPRHKITKRGQNVTFRCDPISEHNRLYWYRQTLGQGPEFLTYFQNEAQLEKSRLLSDRFSAERPKGSFSTLEIQRTEQGDSAMYLCASSLDRQGNEQFFGPGTRLTVL.

The chain recombines TRBV5-4 with TRBJ2-5; weak D call: TRBD2 (6 bases). Per the germline V gene, CDR1 is SGHNT and CDR2 is YYREEE (reference sequence). This CDR3 is 12 amino acids long. V was pared by 5 bases and J by 4 bases, with 9 bases between. CDR3: CASRRGGETQYF. CDR3 DNA: TGTGCCAGCAGGCGGGGCGGAGAGACCCAGTACTTC.

The J gene is TRBJ1-6, the V gene TRBV30; D not resolved. The CDR3 covers 14 residues. CDR1 is GTSNPN and CDR2 is SVGIG in the germline V gene (reference sequence). V lost 2 bases, J lost 9 bases, and 14 bases lay in between. CDR3 coding DNA: TGTGCCTGGAGTAAGGTGACTTCAGTTTCACCCCTCCACTTT. As protein: CAWSKVTSVSPLHF.